This T cell receptor beta chain was sequenced during a study of cytotoxic CD8 clonotypes in ibrutinib-treated CLL. Study context: Patients: more than 10 relapsed/refractory, approximately 15 treatment-naive, some 18 IGHV unmutated. Collecting the response samples happened after a median roughly 13 months of treatment, with a range of 6 to 36. Study-wide points: Clonality was higher at ibrutinib response and returned toward baseline at progression. Public clonotypes were rare and shrank or held steady on treatment.

This clone was picked up a small number of times. What it recognizes is unknown. The CDR3 runs to 12 residues. The ends were cut back, 6 bases at V and 0 bases at J, with 3 bases in the middle. Per the germline V gene, CDR1 is LNHDA and CDR2 is SQIVND (reference sequence). Clones were read by immunoSEQ multiplex PCR, and TCRdb kept only the in-frame ones, dropping some. The sample yields 30,000 to 35,000 clones, around 63% seen once. The TCR comes from a human donor with chronic lymphocytic leukemia. The sample consisted of PBMCs, taken before ibrutinib treatment. The V call is TRBV19, the J call TRBJ1-5, with no clear D. The CDR3 protein is CASSYSNQPQHF. CDR3 DNA: TGTGCCAGTAGCTATAGCAATCAGCCCCAGCATTTT. Using reference TRBV19 and TRBJ1-5 for the parts outside the CDR3, the full variable domain is DGGITQSPKYLFRKEGQNVTLSCEQNLNHDAMYWYRQDPGQGLRLIYYSQIVNDFQKGDIAEGYSVSREKKESFPLTVTSAQKNPTAFYLCASSYSNQPQHFGDGTRLSIL.